This T cell receptor beta chain is from a study of siplizumab effects on memory and regulatory T cells (dated by TCRdb to between 2018 and 2021). Regarding the study in general: The effect of the anti-CD2 antibody siplizumab on alloreactive T-cell subsets was examined in allogeneic mixed lymphocyte reactions constructed from human PBMCs. What the study reported, not specific to this receptor: Of the alloreactive CD4+ clones that could be mapped, the Treg-derived share averaged almost 70% with siplizumab compared with around 25% in control reactions. No functional confirmation was obtained for the suppressive function of proliferating Tregs from siplizumab cultures. About 80-97% of proliferating CD4+ or CD8+ clones could not be given a naive or memory phenotype. Because sequences at frequencies below about 10^-5 were poorly captured, only a minor fraction of alloreactive clones could be mapped back to unstimulated subsets. Siplizumab significantly reduced the cumulative frequency of alloreactive sequences traceable to unstimulated CD4+ memory T cells. Compared with memory T cells, unstimulated naive T cells appeared more diverse, and naive cells seemed to make a substantial contribution to the alloresponse.

Sorted unstimulated T cells, along with proliferating T cells recovered from mixed lymphocyte reactions, underwent TCRbeta CDR3 sequencing. Fresh whole blood from fewer than 11 HLA-typed healthy donors served as the source for isolating PBMCs. To map where alloreactive clones came from, unstimulated CD4+ non-regulatory T cells were FACS-sorted. Library method: the immunoSEQ multiplex PCR assay. Roughly 10^5 TCR templates per sample were assayed on the deep sequencing platform. Genomic DNA extracted from sorted T cells was the material used for TCRbeta CDR3 sequencing. In the original analysis: The R programming language was used for clonal analysis of TCRbeta CDR3 data. Alloreactive CD4+ and CD8+ clones were defined by comparing unstimulated samples with post-reaction CFSE-low samples. Regulatory or non-regulatory origin of alloreactive CD4+ clones was assigned by matching sequences to the sorted unstimulated Treg and non-Treg repertoires. The source is immuneACCESS, and TCRdb retained only in-frame sequences with V and J called. Part of the clones is not carried over; for the studies checked, unresolved V genes explain less than half of this, and the remainder is unexplained. That table is the source of V, J and clone size, and D and trimming were worked out from the DNA. The sample profile shows 110,000 or so clones; 90% to 95% of them were found once. Over 0.15% of the sample comes from the top ten.

About this clone: Its antigen remains unidentified. It has no much larger one-base neighbor in the sample; base qualities were not kept.

The junction shows trimming of 7 bases on V and 8 bases on J, and the gene matches do not reach 11 bases of it. Counted from cysteine to phenylalanine, this CDR3 has 14 amino acids. CDR3 DNA is the only sequence kept; it has 42 bases, read in frame from the first base. The germline V gene specifies MNHNS as CDR1 and SASEGT as CDR2. In this chain, TRBV6-1 is recombined with TRBJ1-2; 9 junctional bases match TRBD1. This TCR came from a human donor in good health. Material for sequencing was non-Treg CD4+ T cells sorted from blood. Sample cell subset or site, as interpreted from the label and publication: FACS-sorted unstimulated CD4+ non-regulatory T cells. In nucleotides, the sequence is TGTGCCAGCAAGATAACGGGACAGGGAAACGGCTACACCTTC. It translates to CASKITGQGNGYTF.